This TCR beta chain was recorded in a study of T-cell memory formation after mild COVID-19. TCRdb ran MiXCR on the 5' RACE reads and lists one entry per CDR3 protein. This sample has roughly 99,000 distinct CDR3 sequences, with under 15% found just once. About this clonotype: Its antigen is undetermined.

Trimming removed 3 bases at V and 7 bases at J, with 4 bases between. Germline V gene data show CDR1 as LNHDA and CDR2 as SQIVND (reference sequence). CDR3 length: 11 residues. Study-wide points: Pre-infection memory contained some responding clones, which suggested that cross-reactive memory had joined.

Sequencing was done on a sample of PBMCs or a T cell subset sorted from them (not recorded which). The chain has TRBV19 and TRBJ2-1; D unresolved. This TCR was sampled from a man aged 18 to 30 who had mild COVID-19 (a few samples of this study predate the infection). Cell type and time point are not known. CDR3 DNA sequence: TGTGCCAGTAGTATGGGAAATGAGCAGTTCTTC. Translated, it gives CASSMGNEQFF.